The 8 T cell receptor beta chains presented below share a single source sample, sequenced in a study of blood T cell repertoires in COVID-19. Data came from immunoSEQ multiplex PCR; TCRdb stores just in-frame clones and leaves some out. Of 350,000 or so clones in the sample, 70% to 90% were seen once. Sequencing input: PBMCs or T cells enriched from blood (not recorded which). The receptor source for this set is a woman between 40 and 55 years old with acute COVID-19.

V and J are TRBV19 and TRBJ2-5, with TRBD1 matching over 7 bases. This CDR3 spans 15 amino acids. Germline V gene sequence: CDR1 LNHDA, CDR2 SQIVND (reference sequence). With 5 bases clipped from V and 3 bases from J, the junction kept 9 bases outside the gene matches. CDR3 sequence: CASSFRQGTEETQYF. The CDR3 DNA reads TGTGCCAGTAGTTTCCGACAGGGAACAGAAGAGACCCAGTACTTC. Combining the CDR3 with reference TRBV19 and TRBJ2-5 gives the whole variable domain DGGITQSPKYLFRKEGQNVTLSCEQNLNHDAMYWYRQDPGQGLRLIYYSQIVNDFQKGDIAEGYSVSREKKESFPLTVTSAQKNPTAFYLCASSFRQGTEETQYFGPGTRLLVL.

The chain couples TRBV14 to TRBJ2-3; 9 bases align to TRBD2. Germline CDR1 and CDR2: SGHDN and FVKESK. The V segment lost 3 bases and the J segment 4 bases; nucleotides outside the gene matches: 5. The CDR3 runs to 15 residues. The CDR3 protein is CASSHRRGGSDTQYF. The CDR3 DNA reads as TGTGCCAGCAGCCACCGGCGGGGGGGTTCAGATACGCAGTATTTT.

The chain joins TRBV5-1 to TRBJ2-6, with D perhaps TRBD1 (6 bases). The CDR3 spans 15 residues. Trimming removed 2 bases at V and 0 bases at J, with 6 bases between. In germline, CDR1 is SGHRS, CDR2 YFSETQ. Here the CDR3 DNA reads TGCGCCAGCAGCTTACAGGGCTCTGGGGCCAACGTCCTGACTTTC. This encodes CASSLQGSGANVLTF.

J is TRBJ1-4 and V is TRBV28; 7 bases agree with TRBD1. This CDR3 comprises 14 residues. Germline V gene lookup returns CDR1 MDHEN and CDR2 SYDVKM. The trim removed 5 bases at V and 7 bases at J, leaving 7 bases unmatched. CDR3 sequence (DNA): TGTGCCAGCAGTCCGACAGGGTTGGTTGAAAAACTGTTTTTT. It translates to CASSPTGLVEKLFF.

The rearrangement links TRBV11-2 to TRBJ2-1; D uncertain. V lost 0 bases to trimming and J lost 0 bases, with 12 bases between them. Germline CDR1 reads SGHAT; CDR2 reads FQNNGV. The CDR3 contains 17 residues. The CDR3 nucleotides read TGTGCCAGCAGCTTAGAACTAAGCGTGAGCTCCTACAATGAGCAGTTCTTC. Its translation is CASSLELSVSSYNEQFF.

J is TRBJ2-7 and V is TRBV5-6; TRBD1 agrees at 8 bases. Per the germline V gene, CDR1 is SGHDT and CDR2 is YYEEEE. V lost 5 bases, J lost 2 bases, and 6 bases stayed unmatched. The CDR3 contains 14 residues. The CDR3 DNA is TGTGCCAGCAGATTGACAGGGGCACCCTACGAGCAGTACTTC. It is translated as CASRLTGAPYEQYF.

The chain's CDR3 is CASSGQGVSGNTIYF. The DNA for the CDR3 is TGTGCCAGCAGTGGACAGGGCGTCTCTGGAAACACCATATATTTT. The chain couples TRBV2 to TRBJ1-3, with 7 bases matching TRBD1. Per germline, CDR1 SNHLY and CDR2 FYNNEI. With 4 bases clipped from V and 0 bases from J, the junction kept 3 bases outside the gene matches. The CDR3 covers 15 residues.

CDR3 protein: CASSFTGTGASPLHF. The CDR3 DNA follows: TGTGCCAGCAGTTTTACAGGAACAGGGGCTTCACCCCTCCACTTT. The chain joins TRBV6-4 to TRBJ1-6; 7 positions match TRBD1. Losses at the gene ends were 5 bases for V and 9 bases for J; bases not matched to a gene: 10. The CDR3 covers 15 residues. CDR1 is MRHNA, CDR2 SNTAGT, per germline.